These T cell receptor beta chains were read from a single sample in a study of T-cell reconstitution after alpha-beta-depleted transplantation in children. MiXCR was run by TCRdb on the PCR reads, yielding one entry per CDR3 protein. This sample has about 340,000 distinct CDR3 sequences, with approximately 10% found just once. Sequenced material: PBMCs from the stem cell graft donor, taken from the stem cell graft. The receptors come from a human donor who donated a stem cell graft to a child with acute lymphoblastic leukemia. CDR3s leave out the opening cysteine and the closing phenylalanine or tryptophan. Clone size is given for some rows only: seen once, a few or many times, or a class if the clone is expanded.

TRBV7-2 . ASSLEVANSPLH
TRBV3-1 few ASSPQGAVGNQPQH
TRBV28 . ASSFGDQGSYEQY
TRBV29-1 . SVEGTSGRLAGEQF
TRBV3-1 . ASSQEWGFSGTGTDTQY
TRBV27 few ASSPSPGQGLAGGVYEQF
TRBV4-1 . ASSQGVLLPRELYEQY
TRBV20-1 . NARAGTDSNQPQH
TRBV28 . ASSPPDTANTGELF
TRBV6-1 . VSSEFRISGNTIY
TRBV7-9 few ASSSRGLAHEQY
TRBV7-2 few ASSPDRAAIAQY
TRBV12-2 . ASRFGGRGAGETQY
TRBV29-1 . SVEGQAKDGYT
TRBV28 many ASTRTRKSEQF
TRBV7-2 many ASSLFSRFNPGSDTQY
TRBV5-1 . ASSSQGTGANVLT
TRBV3-1 . ASSQDLQSYEQY